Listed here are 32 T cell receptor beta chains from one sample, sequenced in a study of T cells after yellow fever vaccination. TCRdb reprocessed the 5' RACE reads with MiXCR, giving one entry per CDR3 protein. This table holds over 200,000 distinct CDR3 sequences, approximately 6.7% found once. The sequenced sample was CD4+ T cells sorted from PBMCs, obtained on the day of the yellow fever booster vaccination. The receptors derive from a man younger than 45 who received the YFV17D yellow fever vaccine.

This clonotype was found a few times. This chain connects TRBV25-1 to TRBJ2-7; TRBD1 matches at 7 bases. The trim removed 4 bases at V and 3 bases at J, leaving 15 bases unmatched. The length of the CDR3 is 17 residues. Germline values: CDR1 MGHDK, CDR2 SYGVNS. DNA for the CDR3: TGTGCCAGCAGTGCCCCGCCCGGGACAGATAATTTCTACGAGCAGTACTTC. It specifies CASSAPPGTDNFYEQYF.

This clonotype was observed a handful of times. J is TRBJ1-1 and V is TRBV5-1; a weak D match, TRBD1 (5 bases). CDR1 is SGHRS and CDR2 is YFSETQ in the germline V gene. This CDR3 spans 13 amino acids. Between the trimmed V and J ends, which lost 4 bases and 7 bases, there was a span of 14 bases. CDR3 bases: TGCGCCAGCAGCCAGCAACAGACAGATGAAGCTTTCTTT. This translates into CASSQQQTDEAFF.

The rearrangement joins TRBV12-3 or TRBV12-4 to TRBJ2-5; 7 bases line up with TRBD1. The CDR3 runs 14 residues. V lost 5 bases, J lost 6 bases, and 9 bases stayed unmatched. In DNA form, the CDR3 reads TGTGCCAGCAGTCAGACAGGGTCGGAAAAGACCCAGTACTTC. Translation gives CASSQTGSEKTQYF.

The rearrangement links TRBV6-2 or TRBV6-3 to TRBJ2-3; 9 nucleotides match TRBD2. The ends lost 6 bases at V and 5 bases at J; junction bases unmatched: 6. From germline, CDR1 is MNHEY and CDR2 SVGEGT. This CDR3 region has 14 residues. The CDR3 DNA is TGTGCCAGCAGCCTCGCTAGCGGGAAAGATACGCAGTATTTT. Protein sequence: CASSLASGKDTQYF.

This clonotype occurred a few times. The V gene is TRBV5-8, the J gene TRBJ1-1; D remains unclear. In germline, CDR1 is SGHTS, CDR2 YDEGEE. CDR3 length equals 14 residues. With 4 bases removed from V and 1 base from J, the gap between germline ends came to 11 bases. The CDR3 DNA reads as TGTGCCAGCAGCCTCCAAGGCAGGAACACTGAAGCTTTCTTT. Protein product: CASSLQGRNTEAFF.

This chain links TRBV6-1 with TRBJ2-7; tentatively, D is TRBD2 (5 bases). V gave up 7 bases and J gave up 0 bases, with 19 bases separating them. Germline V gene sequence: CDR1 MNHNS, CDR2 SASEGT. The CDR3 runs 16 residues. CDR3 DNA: TGTGCCAGCACCGTGCGAGCGGCCTTACCCTCCTACGAGCAGTACTTC. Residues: CASTVRAALPSYEQYF.

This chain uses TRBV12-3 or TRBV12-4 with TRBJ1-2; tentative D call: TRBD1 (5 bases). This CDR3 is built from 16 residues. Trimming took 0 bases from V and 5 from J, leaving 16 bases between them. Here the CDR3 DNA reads TGTGCCAGCAGTTTAGCGGGTCCTGGTGGGGCTTATGGCTACACCTTC. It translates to CASSLAGPGGAYGYTF.

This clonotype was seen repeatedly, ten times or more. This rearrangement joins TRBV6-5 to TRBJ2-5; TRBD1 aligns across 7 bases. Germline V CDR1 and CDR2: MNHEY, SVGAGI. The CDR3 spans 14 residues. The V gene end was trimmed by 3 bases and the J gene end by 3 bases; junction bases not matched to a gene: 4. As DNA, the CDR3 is TGTGCCAGCAGTTATAGGGGACAGAAAGAGACCCAGTACTTC. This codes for CASSYRGQKETQYF.

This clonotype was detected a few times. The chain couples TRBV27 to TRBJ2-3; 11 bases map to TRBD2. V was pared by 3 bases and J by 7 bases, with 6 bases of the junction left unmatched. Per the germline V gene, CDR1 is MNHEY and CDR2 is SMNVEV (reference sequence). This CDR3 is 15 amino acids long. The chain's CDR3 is CASSFITSGSYTQYF. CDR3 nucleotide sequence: TGTGCCAGCAGTTTCATCACTAGCGGGAGTTATACGCAGTATTTT.

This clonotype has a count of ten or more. The CDR3 region is CASRGTVREKLFF. The DNA of the CDR3 is TGTGCCAGCAGGGGGACAGTCCGTGAAAAACTGTTTTTT. V gene TRBV6-6 combines with J gene TRBJ1-4; 7 positions match TRBD1. This CDR3 comprises 13 residues. The germline V gene encodes CDR1 MNHNY and CDR2 SVGAGI (reference sequence). Trimming cost V 6 bases and J 7 bases; bases outside gene matches: 5.

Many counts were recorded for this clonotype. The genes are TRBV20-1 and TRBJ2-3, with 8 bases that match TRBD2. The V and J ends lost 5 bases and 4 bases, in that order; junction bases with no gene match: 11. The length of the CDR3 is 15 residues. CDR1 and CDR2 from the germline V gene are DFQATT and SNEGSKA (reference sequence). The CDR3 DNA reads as TGCAGTGCTCACGAGGGGAGCGGGAGAGCAGATACGCAGTATTTT. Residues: CSAHEGSGRADTQYF.

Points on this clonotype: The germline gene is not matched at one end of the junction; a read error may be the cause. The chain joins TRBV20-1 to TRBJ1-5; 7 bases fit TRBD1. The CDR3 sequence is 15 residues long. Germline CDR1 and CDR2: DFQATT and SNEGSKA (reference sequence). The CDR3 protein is CSATEGAFSKQPQHF. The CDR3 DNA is TGCAGTGCTACGGAGGGGGCCTTTAGCAAGCAGCCCCAGCATTTT.

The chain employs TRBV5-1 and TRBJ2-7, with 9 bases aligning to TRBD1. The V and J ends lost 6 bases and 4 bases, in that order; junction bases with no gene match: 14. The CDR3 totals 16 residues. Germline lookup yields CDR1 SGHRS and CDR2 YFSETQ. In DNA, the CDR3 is TGCGCCAGCACCCCCCCCTCCGGGACAGGGACATACGAGCAGTACTTC. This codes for CASTPPSGTGTYEQYF.

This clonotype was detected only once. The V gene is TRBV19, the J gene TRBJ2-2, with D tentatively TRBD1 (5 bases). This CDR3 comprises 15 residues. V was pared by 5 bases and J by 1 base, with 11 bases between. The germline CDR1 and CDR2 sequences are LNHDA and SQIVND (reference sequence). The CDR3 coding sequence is TGTGCCAGTAGTCCAGTTCAGGGGAACACCGGGGAGCTGTTTTTT. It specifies CASSPVQGNTGELFF.

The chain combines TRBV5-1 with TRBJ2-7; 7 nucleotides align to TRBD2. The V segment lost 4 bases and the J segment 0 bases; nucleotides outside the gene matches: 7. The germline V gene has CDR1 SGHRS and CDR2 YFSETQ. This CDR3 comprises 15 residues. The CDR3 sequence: CASSPWTSFSYEQYF. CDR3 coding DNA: TGCGCCAGCAGCCCATGGACTAGTTTCTCCTACGAGCAGTACTTC.

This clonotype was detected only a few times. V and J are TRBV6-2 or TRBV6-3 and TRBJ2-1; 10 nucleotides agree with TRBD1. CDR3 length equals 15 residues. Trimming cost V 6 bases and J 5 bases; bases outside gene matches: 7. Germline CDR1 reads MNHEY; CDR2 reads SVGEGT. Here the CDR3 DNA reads TGTGCCAGCAGGGAGGGACAGGGGCCCCACAATGAGCAGTTCTTC. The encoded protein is CASREGQGPHNEQFF.

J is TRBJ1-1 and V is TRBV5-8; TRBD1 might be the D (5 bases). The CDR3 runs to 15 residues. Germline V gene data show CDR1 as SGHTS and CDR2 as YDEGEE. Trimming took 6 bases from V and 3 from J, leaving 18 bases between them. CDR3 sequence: CASNLPGGGDTEAFF. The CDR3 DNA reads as TGTGCCAGCAATTTACCCGGGGGAGGGGACACTGAAGCTTTCTTT.

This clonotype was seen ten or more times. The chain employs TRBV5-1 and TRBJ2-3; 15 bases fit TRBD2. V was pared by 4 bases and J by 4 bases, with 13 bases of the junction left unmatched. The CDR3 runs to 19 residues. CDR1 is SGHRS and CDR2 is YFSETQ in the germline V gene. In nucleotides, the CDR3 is TGCGCCAGCAGCCCGGGACTAGCGGGAGGCCAGTATCGGGCAGATACGCAGTATTTT. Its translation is CASSPGLAGGQYRADTQYF.

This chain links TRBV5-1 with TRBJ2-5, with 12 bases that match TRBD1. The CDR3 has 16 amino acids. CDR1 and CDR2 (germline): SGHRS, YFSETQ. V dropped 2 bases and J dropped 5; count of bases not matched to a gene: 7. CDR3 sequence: CASSFLRGQGAETQYF. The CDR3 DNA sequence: TGCGCCAGCAGCTTCCTCCGGGGACAGGGGGCTGAGACCCAGTACTTC.

CDR3 sequence reads: CASSEPRTSSGKGETQYF. CDR3 in DNA: TGTGCCAGCAGTGAACCCCGGACGTCTAGCGGGAAGGGCGAGACCCAGTACTTC. This chain joins TRBV2 and TRBJ2-5; 9 nucleotides agree with TRBD2. This CDR3 region has 18 residues. Germline V gene sequence: CDR1 SNHLY, CDR2 FYNNEI. Trimming at V came to 2 bases and at J to 5 bases, leaving 15 bases not matched to a gene.

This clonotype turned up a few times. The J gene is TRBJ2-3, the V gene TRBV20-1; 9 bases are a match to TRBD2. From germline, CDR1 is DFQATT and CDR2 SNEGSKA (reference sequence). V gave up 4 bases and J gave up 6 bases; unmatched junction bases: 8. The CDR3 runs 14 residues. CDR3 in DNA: TGCAGTGCTATTAGCGGGAGAGGGGCGGATACGCAGTATTTT. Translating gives CSAISGRGADTQYF.

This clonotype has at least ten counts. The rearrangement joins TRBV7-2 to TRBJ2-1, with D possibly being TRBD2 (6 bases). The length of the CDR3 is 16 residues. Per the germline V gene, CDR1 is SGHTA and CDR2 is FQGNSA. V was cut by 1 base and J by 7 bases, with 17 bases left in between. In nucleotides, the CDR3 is TGTGCCAGCAGCTTAGTAGAGGGTGGGGGGATAAATGAGCAGTTCTTC. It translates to CASSLVEGGGINEQFF.

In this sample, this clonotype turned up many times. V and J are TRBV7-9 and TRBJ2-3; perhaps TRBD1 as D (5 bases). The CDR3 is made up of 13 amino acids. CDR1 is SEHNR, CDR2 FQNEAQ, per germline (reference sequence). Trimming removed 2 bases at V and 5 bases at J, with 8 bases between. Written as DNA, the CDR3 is TGTGCCAGCAGCTTAACAGGACGAGATACGCAGTATTTT. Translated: CASSLTGRDTQYF.

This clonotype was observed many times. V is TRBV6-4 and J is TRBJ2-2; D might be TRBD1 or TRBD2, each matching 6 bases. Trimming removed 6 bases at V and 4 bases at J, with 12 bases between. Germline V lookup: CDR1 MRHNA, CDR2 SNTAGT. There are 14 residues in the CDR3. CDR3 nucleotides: TGTGCCAGCAGACTACAGGGAGGCACCGGGGAGCTGTTTTTT. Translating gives CASRLQGGTGELFF.

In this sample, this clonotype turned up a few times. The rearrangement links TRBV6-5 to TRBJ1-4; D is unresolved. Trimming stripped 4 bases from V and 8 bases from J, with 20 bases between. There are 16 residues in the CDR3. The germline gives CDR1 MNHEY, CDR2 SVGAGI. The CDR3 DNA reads TGTGCCAGCAGTTCCAGTCGGACCCCGAGGTCCGAAAAACTGTTTTTT. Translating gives CASSSSRTPRSEKLFF.

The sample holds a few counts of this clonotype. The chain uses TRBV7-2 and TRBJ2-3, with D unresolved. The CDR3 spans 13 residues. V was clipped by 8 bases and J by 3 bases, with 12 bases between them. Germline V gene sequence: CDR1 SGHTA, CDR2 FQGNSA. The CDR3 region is CASGGYSTDTQYF. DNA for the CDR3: TGTGCCAGCGGTGGCTACTCGACAGATACGCAGTATTTT.

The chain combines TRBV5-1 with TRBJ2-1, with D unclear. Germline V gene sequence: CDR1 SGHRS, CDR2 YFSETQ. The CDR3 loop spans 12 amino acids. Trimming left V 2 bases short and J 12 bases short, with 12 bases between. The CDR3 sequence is CASSFQGGGQFF. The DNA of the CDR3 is TGCGCCAGCAGCTTCCAAGGCGGTGGGCAGTTCTTC.

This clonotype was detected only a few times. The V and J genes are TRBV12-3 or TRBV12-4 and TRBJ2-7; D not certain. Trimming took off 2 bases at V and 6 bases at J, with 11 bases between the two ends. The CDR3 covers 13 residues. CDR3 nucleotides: TGTGCCAGCAGTTTAATGCGGACCGTCGAGCAGTACTTC. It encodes CASSLMRTVEQYF.

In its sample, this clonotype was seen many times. As DNA, the CDR3 is TGCAGCGTTGACCCTAGCGGGAGTAAAAACATTCAGTACTTC. It yields the protein CSVDPSGSKNIQYF. This chain joins TRBV29-1 and TRBJ2-4, with TRBD2 matching over 10 bases. CDR3 length: 14 residues. Trimming removed 3 bases from V and 4 bases from J; junction bases left unmatched: 3. Looked up from germline, CDR1 is SQVTM and CDR2 is ANQGSEA.

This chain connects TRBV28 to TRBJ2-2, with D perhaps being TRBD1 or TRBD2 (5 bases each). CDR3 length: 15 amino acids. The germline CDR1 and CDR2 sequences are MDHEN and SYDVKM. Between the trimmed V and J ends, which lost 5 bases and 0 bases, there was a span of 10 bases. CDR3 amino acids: CASSTGAANTGELFF. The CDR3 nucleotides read TGTGCCAGCAGTACCGGGGCCGCGAACACCGGGGAGCTGTTTTTT. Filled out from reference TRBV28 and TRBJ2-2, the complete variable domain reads DVKVTQSSRYLVKRTGEKVFLECVQDMDHENMFWYRQDPGLGLRLIYFSYDVKMKEKGDIPEGYSVSREKKERFSLILESASTNQTSMYLCASSTGAANTGELFFGEGSRLTVL.

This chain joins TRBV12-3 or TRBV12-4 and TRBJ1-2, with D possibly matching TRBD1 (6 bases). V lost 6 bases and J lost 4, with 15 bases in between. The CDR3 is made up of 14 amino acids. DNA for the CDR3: TGTGCCAGCAGAAAAGGGGGGGGATCCTATGGCTACACCTTC. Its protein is CASRKGGGSYGYTF.

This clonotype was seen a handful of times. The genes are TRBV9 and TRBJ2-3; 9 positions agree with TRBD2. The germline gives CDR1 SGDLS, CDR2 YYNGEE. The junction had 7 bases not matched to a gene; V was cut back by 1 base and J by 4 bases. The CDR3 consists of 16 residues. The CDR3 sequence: CASSVKGGRGADTQYF. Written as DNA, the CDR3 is TGTGCCAGCAGCGTAAAGGGCGGGAGGGGCGCAGATACGCAGTATTTT.